The present T cell receptor (beta chain) was sequenced within a study of blood T cell repertoires in COVID-19. Whole-study context: Some COVID-19 samples were acute and others convalescent; all came from the United States, Italy and Spain. PBMCs, B-cell-depleted T cells, or T cells provided the cDNA or gDNA that made up the material.

Trimming took 6 bases from V and 1 from J, leaving 15 bases between them. The CDR3 extends over 15 amino acids. From germline, CDR1 is MNHEY and CDR2 SVGEGT. The authors' processing: Scientists estimated how many nucleated cells there were by amplifying reference gene primers. Profiled with immunoSEQ multiplex PCR; TCRdb holds only in-frame clones, not every one. For V, J and clone size, that table is used; D and trimming come from the DNA. The data contain 250,000 to 300,000 clones, 85% to 90% of them seen just once; the ten biggest clones take up around 5.1%. The genes are TRBV6-2 or TRBV6-3 and TRBJ1-1, with D tentatively TRBD1 (6 bases). The sample comprised peripheral blood. The clonotype was recovered from a woman aged 55-75 years with COVID-19, enrolled during active disease. In DNA form, the CDR3 reads TGTGCCAGCAGCCTACCAGGGGCGGCGAACACTGAAGCTTTCTTT. Translating gives CASSLPGAANTEAFF.